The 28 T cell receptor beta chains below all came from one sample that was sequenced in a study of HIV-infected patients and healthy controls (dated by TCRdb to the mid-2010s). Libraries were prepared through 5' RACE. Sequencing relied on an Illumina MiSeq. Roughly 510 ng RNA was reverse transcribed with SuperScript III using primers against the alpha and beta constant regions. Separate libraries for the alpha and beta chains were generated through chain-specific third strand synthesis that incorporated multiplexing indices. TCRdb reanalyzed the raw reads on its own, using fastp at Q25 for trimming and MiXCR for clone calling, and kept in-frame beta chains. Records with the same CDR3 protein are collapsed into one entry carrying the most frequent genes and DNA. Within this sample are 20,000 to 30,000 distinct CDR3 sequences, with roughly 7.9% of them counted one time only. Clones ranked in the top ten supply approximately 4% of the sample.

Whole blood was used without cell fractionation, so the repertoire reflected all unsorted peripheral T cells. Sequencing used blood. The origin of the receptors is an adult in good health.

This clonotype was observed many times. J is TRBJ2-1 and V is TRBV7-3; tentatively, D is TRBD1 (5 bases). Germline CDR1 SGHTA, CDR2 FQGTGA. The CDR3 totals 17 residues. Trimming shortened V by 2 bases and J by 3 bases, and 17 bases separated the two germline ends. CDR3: CASSLGPGRENYNEQFF. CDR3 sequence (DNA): TGTGCCAGCAGCTTAGGGCCGGGCAGGGAAAACTACAATGAGCAGTTCTTC.

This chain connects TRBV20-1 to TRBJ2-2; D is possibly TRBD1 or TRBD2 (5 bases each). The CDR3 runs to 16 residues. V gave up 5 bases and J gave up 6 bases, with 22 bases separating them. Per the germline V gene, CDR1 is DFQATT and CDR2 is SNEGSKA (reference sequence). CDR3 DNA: TGCAGTGCTTGGGGGTTTGACAGAGAAGGTTCCGGGGAGCTGTTTTTT. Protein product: CSAWGFDREGSGELFF.

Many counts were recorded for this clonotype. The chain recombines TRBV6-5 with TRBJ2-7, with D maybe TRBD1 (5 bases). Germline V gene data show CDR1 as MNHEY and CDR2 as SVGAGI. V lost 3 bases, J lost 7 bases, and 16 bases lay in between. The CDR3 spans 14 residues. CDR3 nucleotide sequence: TGTGCCAGCAGTTATAACGGGTTCCAGGGAGAGCAGTACTTC. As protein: CASSYNGFQGEQYF.

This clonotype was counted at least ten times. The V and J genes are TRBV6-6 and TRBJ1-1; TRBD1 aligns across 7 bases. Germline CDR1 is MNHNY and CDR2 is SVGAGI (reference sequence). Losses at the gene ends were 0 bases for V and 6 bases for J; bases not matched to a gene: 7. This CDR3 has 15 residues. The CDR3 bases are TGTGCCAGCAGTTACTCGAGGGGGCGCGGTTCTGAAGCTTTCTTT. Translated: CASSYSRGRGSEAFF.

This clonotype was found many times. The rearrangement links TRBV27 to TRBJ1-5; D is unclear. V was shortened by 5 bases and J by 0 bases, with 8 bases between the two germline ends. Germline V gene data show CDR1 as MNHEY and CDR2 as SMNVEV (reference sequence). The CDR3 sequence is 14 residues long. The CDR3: CASSLGYSNQPQHF. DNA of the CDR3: TGTGCCAGCAGTCTCGGTTATAGCAATCAGCCCCAGCATTTT.

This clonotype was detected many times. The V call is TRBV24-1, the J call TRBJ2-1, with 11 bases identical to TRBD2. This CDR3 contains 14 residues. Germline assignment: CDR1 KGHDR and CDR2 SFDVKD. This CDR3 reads CASSGGNAYNEQFF. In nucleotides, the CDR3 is TGTGCTTCTAGCGGGGGGAACGCCTACAATGAGCAGTTCTTC.

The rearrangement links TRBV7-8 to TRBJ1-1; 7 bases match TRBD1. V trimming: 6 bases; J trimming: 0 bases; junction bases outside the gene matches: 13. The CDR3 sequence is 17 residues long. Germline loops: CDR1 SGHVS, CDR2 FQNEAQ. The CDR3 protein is CASRNRDSQRMNTEAFF. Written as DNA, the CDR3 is TGTGCCAGCAGAAACCGGGACAGCCAACGCATGAACACTGAAGCTTTCTTT.

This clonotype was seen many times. CDR3 region: CAWSADRGAGYTF. In DNA form, the CDR3 reads TGTGCCTGGAGTGCAGACAGGGGGGCTGGCTACACCTTC. This rearrangement joins TRBV30 to TRBJ1-2; 9 positions agree with TRBD1. The length of the CDR3 is 13 residues. Per the germline V gene, CDR1 is GTSNPN and CDR2 is SVGIG (reference sequence). The V segment lost 1 base and the J segment 7 bases; nucleotides outside the gene matches: 4.

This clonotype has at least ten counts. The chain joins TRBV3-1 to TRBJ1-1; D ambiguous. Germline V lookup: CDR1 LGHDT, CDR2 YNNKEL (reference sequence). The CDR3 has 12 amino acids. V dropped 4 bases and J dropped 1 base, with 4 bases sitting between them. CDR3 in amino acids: CASSLANTEAFF. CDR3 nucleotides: TGTGCCAGCAGCCTGGCGAACACTGAAGCTTTCTTT.

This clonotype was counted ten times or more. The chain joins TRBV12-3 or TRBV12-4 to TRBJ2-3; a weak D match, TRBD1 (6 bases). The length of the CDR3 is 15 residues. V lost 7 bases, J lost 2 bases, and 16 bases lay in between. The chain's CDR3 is CASTLGRGFTDTQYF. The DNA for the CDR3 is TGTGCCAGCACCCTTGGTAGGGGGTTCACAGATACGCAGTATTTT.

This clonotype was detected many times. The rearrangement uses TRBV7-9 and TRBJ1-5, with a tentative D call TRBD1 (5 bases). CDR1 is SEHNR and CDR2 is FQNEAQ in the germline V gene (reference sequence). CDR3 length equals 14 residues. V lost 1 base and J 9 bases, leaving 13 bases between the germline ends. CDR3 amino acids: CASSLEWQGMPQHF. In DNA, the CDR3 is TGTGCCAGCAGCTTAGAGTGGCAGGGTATGCCCCAGCATTTT.

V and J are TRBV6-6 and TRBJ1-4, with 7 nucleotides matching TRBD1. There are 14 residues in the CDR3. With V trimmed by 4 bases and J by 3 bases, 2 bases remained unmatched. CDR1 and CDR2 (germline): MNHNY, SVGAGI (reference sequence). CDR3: CASSSRGANEKLFF. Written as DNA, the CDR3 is TGTGCCAGCAGTTCCAGGGGGGCTAATGAAAAACTGTTTTTT.

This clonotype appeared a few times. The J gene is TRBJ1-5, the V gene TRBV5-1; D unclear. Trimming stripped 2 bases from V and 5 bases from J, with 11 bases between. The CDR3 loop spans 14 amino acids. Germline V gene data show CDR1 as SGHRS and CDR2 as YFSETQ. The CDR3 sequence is CASSFLGRDQPQHF. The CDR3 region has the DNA TGCGCCAGCAGCTTCCTGGGTCGAGATCAGCCCCAGCATTTT.

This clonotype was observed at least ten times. CDR3 in DNA: TGTGCCAGCAGCCAAGTACTCTTTTCTGAAGCTTTCTTT. Protein: CASSQVLFSEAFF. The V and J genes are TRBV4-2 and TRBJ1-1; D is ambiguous. CDR1 is LGHNA and CDR2 is YNFKEQ in the germline V gene. Trimming removed 1 base from V and 6 bases from J, with 9 bases in between. This CDR3 spans 13 amino acids.

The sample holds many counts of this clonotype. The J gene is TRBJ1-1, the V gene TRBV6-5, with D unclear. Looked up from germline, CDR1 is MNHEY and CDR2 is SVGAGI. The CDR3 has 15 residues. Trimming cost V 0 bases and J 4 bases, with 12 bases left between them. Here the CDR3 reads CASSYSNGEGTEAFF. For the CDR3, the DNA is TGTGCCAGCAGTTACTCGAACGGAGAAGGCACTGAAGCTTTCTTT.

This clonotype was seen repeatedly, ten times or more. The CDR3 spells CAISERGTGRSNEQYF. The CDR3 DNA sequence: TGTGCCATCAGTGAGCGGGGGACAGGGAGAAGTAACGAGCAGTACTTC. The chain combines TRBV10-3 with TRBJ2-7, with TRBD1 matching 9 bases. Germline V gene sequence: CDR1 ENHRY, CDR2 SYGVKD. V dropped 2 bases and J dropped 5; count of bases not matched to a gene: 10. The CDR3 is 16 residues long.

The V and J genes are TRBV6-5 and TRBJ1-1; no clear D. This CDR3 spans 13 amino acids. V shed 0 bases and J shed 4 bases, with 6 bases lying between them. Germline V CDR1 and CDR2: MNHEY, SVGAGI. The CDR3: CASSYSRATEAFF. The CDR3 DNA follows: TGTGCCAGCAGTTACTCCCGGGCCACTGAAGCTTTCTTT.

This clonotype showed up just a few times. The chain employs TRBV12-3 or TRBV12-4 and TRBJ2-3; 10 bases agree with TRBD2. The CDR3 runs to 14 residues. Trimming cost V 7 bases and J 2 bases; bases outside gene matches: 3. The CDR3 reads CASTLAGATDTQYF. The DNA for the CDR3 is TGTGCCAGCACCCTAGCGGGGGCCACAGATACGCAGTATTTT.

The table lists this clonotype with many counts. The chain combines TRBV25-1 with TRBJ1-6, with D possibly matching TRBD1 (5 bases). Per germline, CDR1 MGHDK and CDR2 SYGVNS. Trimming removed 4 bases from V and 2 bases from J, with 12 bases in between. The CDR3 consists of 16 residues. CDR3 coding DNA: TGTGCCAGCAGTGGACCAGGGAGCCCCTATAATTCACCCCTCCACTTT. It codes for CASSGPGSPYNSPLHF.

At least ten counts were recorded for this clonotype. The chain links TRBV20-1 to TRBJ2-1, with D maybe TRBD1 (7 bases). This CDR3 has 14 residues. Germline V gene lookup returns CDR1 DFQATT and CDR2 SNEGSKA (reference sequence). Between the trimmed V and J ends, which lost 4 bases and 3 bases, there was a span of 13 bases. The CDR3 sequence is CSATRGTVYNEQFF. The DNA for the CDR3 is TGCAGTGCTACCCGCGGGACAGTCTACAATGAGCAGTTCTTC.

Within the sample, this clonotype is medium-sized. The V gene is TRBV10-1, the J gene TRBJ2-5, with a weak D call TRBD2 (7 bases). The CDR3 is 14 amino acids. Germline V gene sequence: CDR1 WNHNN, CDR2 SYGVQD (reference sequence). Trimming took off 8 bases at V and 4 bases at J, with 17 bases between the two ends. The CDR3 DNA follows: TGCGCCAGCTCAAAACGGGGGGCCGTAGAGACCCAGTACTTC. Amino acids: CASSKRGAVETQYF.

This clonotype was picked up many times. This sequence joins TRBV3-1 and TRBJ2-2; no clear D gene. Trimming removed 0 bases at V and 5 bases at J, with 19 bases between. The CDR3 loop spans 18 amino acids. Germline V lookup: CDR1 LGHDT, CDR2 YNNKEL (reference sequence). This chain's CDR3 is CASSQDLFHGPNTGELFF. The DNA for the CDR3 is TGTGCCAGCAGCCAAGATCTATTTCATGGCCCAAATACCGGGGAGCTGTTTTTT.

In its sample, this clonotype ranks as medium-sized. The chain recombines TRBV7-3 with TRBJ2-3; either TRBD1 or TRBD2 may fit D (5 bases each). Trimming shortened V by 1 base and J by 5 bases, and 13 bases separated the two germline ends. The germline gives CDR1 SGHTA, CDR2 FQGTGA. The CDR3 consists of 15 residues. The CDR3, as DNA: TGTGCCAGCAGCTTAATGGGACGGAGCGAAGATACGCAGTATTTT. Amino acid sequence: CASSLMGRSEDTQYF.

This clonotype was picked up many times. The CDR3 DNA reads TGCAGTGCTCAGGGGTTGTGGGGCACCCACTCCTACGAGCAGTACTTC. Amino acid sequence: CSAQGLWGTHSYEQYF. The chain uses TRBV20-1 and TRBJ2-7; TRBD1 might be the D (6 bases). The V and J ends lost 5 bases and 0 bases respectively, with 20 bases between them. Germline CDR1 and CDR2: DFQATT and SNEGSKA (reference sequence). The CDR3 contains 16 residues.

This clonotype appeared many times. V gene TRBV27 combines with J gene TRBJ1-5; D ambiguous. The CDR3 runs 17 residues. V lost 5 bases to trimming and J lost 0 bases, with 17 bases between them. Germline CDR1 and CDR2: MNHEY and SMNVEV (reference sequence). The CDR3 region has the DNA TGTGCCAGCAGTGCCTTAAGGAAGGGAGATAGCAATCAGCCCCAGCATTTT. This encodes CASSALRKGDSNQPQHF.

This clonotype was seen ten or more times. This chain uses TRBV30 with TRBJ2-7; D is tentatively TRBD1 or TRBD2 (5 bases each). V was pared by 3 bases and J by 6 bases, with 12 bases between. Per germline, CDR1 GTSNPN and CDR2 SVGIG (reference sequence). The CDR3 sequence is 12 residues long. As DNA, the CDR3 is TGTGCCTGGAGGCTCGGGGCCCGCGAGCAGTACTTC. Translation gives CAWRLGAREQYF.

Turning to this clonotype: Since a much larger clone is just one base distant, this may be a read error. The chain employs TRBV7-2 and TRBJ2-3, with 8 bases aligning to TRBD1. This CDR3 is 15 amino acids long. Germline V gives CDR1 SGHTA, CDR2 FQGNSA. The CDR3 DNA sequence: TGTGCCATCAGCTCCAGGGGGCTGAGGACAGATACGCAGTATTTT. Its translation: CAISSRGLRTDTQYF.

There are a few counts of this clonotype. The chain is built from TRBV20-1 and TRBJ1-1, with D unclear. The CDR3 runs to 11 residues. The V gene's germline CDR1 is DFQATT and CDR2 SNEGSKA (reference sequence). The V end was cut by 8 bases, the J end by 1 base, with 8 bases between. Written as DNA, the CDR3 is TGCAGTCCCCGTAAGAACACTGAAGCTTTCTTT. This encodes CSPRKNTEAFF.